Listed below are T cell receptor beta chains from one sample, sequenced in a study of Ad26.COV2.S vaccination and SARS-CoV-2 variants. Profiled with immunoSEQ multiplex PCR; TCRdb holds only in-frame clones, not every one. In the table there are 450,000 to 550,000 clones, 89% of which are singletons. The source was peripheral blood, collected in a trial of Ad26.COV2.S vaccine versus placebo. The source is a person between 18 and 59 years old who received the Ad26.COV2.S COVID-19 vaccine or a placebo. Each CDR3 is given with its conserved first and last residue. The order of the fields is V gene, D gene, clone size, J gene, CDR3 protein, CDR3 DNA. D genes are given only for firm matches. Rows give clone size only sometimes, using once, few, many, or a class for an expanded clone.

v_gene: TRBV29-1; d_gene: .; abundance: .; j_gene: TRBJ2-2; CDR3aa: CSVGQPGTGELFF; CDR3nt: TGCAGCGTCGGACAGCCCGGGACCGGGGAGCTGTTTTTT
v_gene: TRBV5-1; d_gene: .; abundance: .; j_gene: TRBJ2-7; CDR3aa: CASSPDGGSYEQYF; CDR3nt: TGCGCCAGCAGCCCGGATGGGGGGTCCTACGAGCAGTACTTC
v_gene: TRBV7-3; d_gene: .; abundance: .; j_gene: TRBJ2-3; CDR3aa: CASSRTTGPDTQYF; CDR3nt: TGTGCCAGCAGTCGAACGACAGGCCCAGATACGCAGTATTTT
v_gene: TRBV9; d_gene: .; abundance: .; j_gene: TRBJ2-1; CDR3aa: CASSVGQASSYNEQFF; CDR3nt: TGTGCCAGCAGCGTAGGTCAAGCTAGCTCCTACAATGAGCAGTTCTTC
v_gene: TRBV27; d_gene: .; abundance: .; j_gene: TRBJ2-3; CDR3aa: CASSVGGGYDTQYF; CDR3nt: TGTGCCAGTTCGGTTGGAGGGGGCTACGATACGCAGTATTTT
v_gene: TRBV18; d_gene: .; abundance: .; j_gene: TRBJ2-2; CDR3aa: CASSLSQKRGITGELFF; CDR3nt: TGTGCCAGCTCACTCTCTCAAAAACGGGGCATCACCGGGGAGCTGTTTTTT
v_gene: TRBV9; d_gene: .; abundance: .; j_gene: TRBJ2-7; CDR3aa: CASSVNRDTSSYEQYF; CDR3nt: TGTGCCAGCAGCGTAAACCGGGACACGAGCTCCTACGAGCAGTACTTC
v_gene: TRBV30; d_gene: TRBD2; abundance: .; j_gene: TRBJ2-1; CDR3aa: CARERLAGGIYNEQFF; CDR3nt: TGTGCCCGAGAGAGACTAGCGGGAGGGATCTACAATGAGCAGTTCTTC
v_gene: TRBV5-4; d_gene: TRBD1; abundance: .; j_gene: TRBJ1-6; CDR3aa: CASSLWDRASPLHF; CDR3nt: TGTGCCAGCAGCTTGTGGGACAGGGCTTCACCCCTCCACTTT
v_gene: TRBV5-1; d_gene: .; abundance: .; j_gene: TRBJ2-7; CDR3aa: CASSFSRGASYEQYF; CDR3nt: TGCGCCAGCAGCTTTTCGAGGGGCGCTAGCTACGAGCAGTACTTC
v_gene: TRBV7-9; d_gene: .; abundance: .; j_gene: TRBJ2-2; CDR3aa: CASSDSGRPNTGELFF; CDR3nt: TGTGCCAGCAGCGATAGTGGCAGGCCGAACACCGGGGAGCTGTTTTTT
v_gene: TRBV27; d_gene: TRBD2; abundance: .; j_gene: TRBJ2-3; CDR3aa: CASSLSLAGGSDTQYF; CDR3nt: TGTGCCAGCAGTTTATCATTAGCGGGAGGGTCAGATACGCAGTATTTT
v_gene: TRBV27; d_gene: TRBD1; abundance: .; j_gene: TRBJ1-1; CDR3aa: CASTQGTEAFF; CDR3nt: TGTGCCAGTACACAGGGGACTGAAGCTTTCTTT
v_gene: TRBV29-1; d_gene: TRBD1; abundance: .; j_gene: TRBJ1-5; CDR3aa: CSVSGQGQPQHF; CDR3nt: TGCAGCGTCTCGGGACAGGGCCAGCCCCAGCATTTT
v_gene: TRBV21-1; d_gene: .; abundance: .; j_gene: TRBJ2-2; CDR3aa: CASTLTGIPTGELFF; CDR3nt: TGTGCCAGCACCCTGACAGGGATTCCCACCGGGGAGCTGTTTTTT
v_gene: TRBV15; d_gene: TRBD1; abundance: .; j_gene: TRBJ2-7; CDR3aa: CATSMGQGIPYEQYF; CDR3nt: TGTGCCACCAGCATGGGACAGGGGATTCCCTACGAGCAGTACTTC
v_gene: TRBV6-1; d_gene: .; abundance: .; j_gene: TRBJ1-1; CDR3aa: CASSENWGMNTEAFF; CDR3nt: TGTGCCAGCAGTGAAAATTGGGGAATGAACACTGAAGCTTTCTTT
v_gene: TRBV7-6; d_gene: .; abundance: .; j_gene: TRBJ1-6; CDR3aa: CASSLFRPDNSPLHF; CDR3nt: TGTGCCAGCAGCTTATTCCGGCCTGATAATTCACCCCTCCACTTT
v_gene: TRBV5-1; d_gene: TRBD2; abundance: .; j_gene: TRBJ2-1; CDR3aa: CASSSIAGVSANEQFF; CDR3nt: TGCGCCAGCAGCTCTATAGCGGGAGTTTCAGCCAATGAGCAGTTCTTC
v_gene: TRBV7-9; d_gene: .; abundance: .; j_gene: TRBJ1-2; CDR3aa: CASSLGVAGPYGYTF; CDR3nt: TGTGCCAGCAGCTTAGGTGTGGCAGGCCCCTATGGCTACACCTTC
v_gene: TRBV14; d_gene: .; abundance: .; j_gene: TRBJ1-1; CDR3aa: CASSPHGRRMNTEAFF; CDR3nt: TGTGCCAGCAGCCCACACGGAAGGCGGATGAACACTGAAGCTTTCTTT
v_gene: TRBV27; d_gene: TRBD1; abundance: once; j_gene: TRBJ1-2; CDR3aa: CASRGTGFRTSGNLESYGYTF; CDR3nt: TGTGCCAGCAGGGGGACAGGGTTCCGAACGTCAGGGAACTTGGAATCGTATGGCTACACCTTC
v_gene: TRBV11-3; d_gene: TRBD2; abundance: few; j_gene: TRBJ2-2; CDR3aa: CASSRSGLAGGPDGELFF; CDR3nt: TGTGCCAGCAGCCGGAGTGGACTAGCGGGAGGGCCAGACGGGGAGCTGTTTTTT
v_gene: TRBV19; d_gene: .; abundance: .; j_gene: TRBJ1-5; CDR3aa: CASSSPAALSNQPQHF; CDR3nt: TGTGCCAGTAGTTCCCCCGCGGCCCTTAGCAATCAGCCCCAGCATTTT
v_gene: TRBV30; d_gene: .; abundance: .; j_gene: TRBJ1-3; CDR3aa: CAWSNNRAQASGNTIYF; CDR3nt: TGTGCCTGGAGCAATAACCGAGCCCAAGCCTCTGGAAACACCATATATTTT
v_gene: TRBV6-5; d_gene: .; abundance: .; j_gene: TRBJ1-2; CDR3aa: CASTKSGSALGGYTF; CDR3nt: TGTGCCAGCACCAAGAGTGGGTCTGCACTTGGGGGCTACACCTTC
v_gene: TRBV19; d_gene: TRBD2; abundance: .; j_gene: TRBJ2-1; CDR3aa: CASSIGLSGSSYNEQFF; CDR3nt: TGTGCCAGTAGTATAGGCCTTAGCGGGAGCTCCTACAATGAGCAGTTCTTC
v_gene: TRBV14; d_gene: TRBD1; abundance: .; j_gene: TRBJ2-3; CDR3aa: CASSQEPDRWPDTQYF; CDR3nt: TGTGCCAGCAGCCAAGAGCCGGACAGGTGGCCAGATACGCAGTATTTT
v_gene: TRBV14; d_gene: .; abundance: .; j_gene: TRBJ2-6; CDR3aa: CASRRSGANVLTF; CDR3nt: TGTGCCAGCAGGCGCTCTGGGGCCAACGTCCTGACTTTC
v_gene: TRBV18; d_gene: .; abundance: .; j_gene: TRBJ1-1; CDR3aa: CASSAELGNTEAFF; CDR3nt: TGTGCCAGCTCAGCCGAACTGGGGAACACTGAAGCTTTCTTT
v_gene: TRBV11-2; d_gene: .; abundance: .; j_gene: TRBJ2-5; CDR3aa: CASSLGGRETQYF; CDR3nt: TGTGCCAGCAGCTTGGGGGGTCGGGAGACCCAGTACTTC
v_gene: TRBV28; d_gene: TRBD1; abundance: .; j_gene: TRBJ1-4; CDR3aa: CASSSGQGDEKLFF; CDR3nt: TGTGCCAGCAGTTCGGGACAGGGGGATGAAAAACTGTTTTTT
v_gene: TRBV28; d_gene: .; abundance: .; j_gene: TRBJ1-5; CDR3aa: CASSGTQVKAQHF; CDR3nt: TGTGCCAGCAGTGGGACGCAGGTTAAGGCCCAGCATTTT
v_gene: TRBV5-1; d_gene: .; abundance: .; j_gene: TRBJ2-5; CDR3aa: CASSGGQLQETQYF; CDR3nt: TGCGCCAGCAGCGGTGGACAGCTACAAGAGACCCAGTACTTC
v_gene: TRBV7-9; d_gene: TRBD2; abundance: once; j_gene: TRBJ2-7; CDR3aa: CASSSTSKESYEQYF; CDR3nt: TGTGCCAGCAGCTCGACTAGCAAAGAATCCTACGAGCAGTACTTC
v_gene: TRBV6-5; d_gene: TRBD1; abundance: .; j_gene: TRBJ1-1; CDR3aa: CASSYSTGVGGTEAFF; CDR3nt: TGTGCCAGCAGTTACTCTACAGGGGTCGGTGGAACTGAAGCTTTCTTT
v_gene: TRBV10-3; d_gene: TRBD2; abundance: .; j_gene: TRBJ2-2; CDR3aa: CAISESIGGRGTGELFF; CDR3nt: TGTGCCATCAGTGAGTCGATTGGCGGGAGAGGCACCGGGGAGCTGTTTTTT
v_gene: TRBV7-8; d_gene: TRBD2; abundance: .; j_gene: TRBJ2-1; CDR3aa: CASSSASGFHNEQFF; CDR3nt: TGTGCCAGCAGCTCCGCTAGCGGGTTCCACAATGAGCAGTTCTTC
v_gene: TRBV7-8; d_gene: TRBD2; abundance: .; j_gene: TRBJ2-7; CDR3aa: CASSHSLTSGRGAEQYF; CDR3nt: TGTGCCAGCAGCCATAGCCTGACTAGCGGGAGAGGTGCCGAGCAGTACTTC
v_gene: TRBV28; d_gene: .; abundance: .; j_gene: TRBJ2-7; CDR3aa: CASTFGTDYEQYF; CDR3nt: TGTGCCAGCACCTTTGGGACCGACTACGAGCAGTACTTC
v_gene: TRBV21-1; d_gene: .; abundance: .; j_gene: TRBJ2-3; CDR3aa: CASTPTGYSTDTQYF; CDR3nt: TGTGCCAGCACCCCGACAGGTTATAGCACAGATACGCAGTATTTT
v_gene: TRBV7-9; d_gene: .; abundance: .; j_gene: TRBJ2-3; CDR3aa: CASSFGSDTQYF; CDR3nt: TGTGCCAGCAGCTTTGGATCAGATACGCAGTATTTT
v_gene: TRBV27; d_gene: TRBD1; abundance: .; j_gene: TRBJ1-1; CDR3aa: CASSRGLTTEAFF; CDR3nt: TGTGCCAGCAGCAGGGGGCTAACGACTGAAGCTTTCTTT
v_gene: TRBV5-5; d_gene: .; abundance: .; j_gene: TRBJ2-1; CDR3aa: CASSLDAGLGNEQFF; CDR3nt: TGTGCCAGCAGCTTGGATGCGGGGCTGGGGAATGAGCAGTTCTTC
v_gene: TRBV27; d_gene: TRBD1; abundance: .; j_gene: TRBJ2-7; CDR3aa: CASSRTGRYEQYF; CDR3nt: TGTGCCAGCAGCAGGACAGGGCGCTACGAGCAGTACTTC
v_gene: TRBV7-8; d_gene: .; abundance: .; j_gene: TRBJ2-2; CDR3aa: CASSRDWGELFF; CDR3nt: TGTGCCAGCAGCCGCGATTGGGGGGAGCTGTTTTTT
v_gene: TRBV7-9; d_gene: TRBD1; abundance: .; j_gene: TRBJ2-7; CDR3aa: CASSSDGTGSRYEQYF; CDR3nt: TGTGCCAGCAGTTCAGACGGGACAGGGTCGCGCTACGAGCAGTACTTC
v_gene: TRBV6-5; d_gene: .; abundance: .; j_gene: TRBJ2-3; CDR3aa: CASSYSFTDTQYF; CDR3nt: TGTGCCAGCAGTTACTCGTTCACAGATACGCAGTATTTT
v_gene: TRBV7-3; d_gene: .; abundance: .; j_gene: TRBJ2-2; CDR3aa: CASSITGSGELFF; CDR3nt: TGTGCCAGCAGCATCACAGGTTCCGGGGAGCTGTTTTTT
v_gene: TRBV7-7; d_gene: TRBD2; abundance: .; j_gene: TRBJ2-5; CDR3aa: CASSSGLAGVGETQYF; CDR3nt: TGTGCTAGCAGCTCGGGACTAGCGGGAGTGGGGGAGACCCAGTACTTC
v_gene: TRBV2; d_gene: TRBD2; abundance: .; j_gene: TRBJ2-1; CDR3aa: CASRGRTSGSINEQFF; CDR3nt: TGTGCCAGCAGAGGGAGGACTAGCGGGAGTATAAATGAGCAGTTCTTC
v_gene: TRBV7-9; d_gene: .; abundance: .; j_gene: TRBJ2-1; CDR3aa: CASSLGGLKYNEQFF; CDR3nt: TGTGCCAGCAGCTTAGGGGGACTTAAATACAATGAGCAGTTCTTC
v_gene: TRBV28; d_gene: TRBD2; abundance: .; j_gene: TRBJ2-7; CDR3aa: CASSLTSDGSYEQYF; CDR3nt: TGTGCCAGCAGTTTGACTAGCGACGGATCCTACGAGCAGTACTTC
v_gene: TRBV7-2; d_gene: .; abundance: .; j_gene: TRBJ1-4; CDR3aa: CASSLGGREKLFF; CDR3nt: TGTGCCAGCAGCTTGGGGGGGAGGGAAAAACTGTTTTTT
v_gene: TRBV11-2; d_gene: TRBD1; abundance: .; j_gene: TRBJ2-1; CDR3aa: CASSLDRGSLYNEQFF; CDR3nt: TGTGCCAGCAGCTTAGACAGGGGGAGCTTGTACAATGAGCAGTTCTTC
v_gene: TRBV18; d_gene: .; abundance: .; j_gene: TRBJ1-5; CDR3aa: CASSPTPTFSNQPQHF; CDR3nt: TGTGCCAGCTCACCAACACCAACTTTTAGCAATCAGCCCCAGCATTTT
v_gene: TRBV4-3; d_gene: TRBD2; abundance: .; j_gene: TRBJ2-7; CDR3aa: CASSPGTRYEQYF; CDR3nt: TGCGCCAGCAGCCCCGGGACTAGGTATGAGCAGTACTTC